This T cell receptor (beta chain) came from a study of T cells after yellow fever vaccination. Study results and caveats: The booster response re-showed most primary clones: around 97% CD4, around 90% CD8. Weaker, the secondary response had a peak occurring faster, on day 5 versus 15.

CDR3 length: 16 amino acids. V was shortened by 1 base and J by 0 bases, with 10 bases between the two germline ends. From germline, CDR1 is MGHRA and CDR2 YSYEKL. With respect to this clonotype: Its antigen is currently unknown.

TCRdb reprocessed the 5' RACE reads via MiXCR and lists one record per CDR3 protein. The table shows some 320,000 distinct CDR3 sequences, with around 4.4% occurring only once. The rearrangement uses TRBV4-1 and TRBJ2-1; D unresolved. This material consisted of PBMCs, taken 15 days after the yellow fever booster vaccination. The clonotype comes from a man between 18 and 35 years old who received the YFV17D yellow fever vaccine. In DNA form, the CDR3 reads TGCGCCAGCAGCCAAGCCTTGGCTAGCTCCTACAATGAGCAGTTCTTC. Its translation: CASSQALASSYNEQFF.